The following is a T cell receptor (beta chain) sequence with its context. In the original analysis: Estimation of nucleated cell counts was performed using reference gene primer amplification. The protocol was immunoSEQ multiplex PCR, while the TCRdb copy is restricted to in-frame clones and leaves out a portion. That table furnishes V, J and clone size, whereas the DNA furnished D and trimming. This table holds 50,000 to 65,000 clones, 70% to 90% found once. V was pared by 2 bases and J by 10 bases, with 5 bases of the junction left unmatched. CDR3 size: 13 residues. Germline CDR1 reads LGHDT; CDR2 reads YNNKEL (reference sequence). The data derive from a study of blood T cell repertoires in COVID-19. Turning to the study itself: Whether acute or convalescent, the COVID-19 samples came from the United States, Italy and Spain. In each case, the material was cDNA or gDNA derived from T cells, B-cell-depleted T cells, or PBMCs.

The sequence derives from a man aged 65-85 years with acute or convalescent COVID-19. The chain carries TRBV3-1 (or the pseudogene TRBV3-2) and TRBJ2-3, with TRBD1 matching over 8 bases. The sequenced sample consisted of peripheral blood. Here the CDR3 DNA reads TGTGCCAGCAGCCAATCGGACAGGGAAGCGCAGTATTTT. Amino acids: CASSQSDREAQYF.